This T cell receptor beta chain was identified in a study of CD8 T cells in Susac syndrome. Random hexamers were used to reverse transcribe the RNA input (about 0.5 to 1 ug). Multiplex immunoSEQ PCR targeted 54 Vbeta and 13 Jbeta TCR beta segments. TCRdb independently ran MiXCR on the immunoSEQ multiplex PCR reads; one entry per CDR3 protein. This table has approximately 75,000 distinct CDR3 sequences, around 95% appearing once. Sequencing of TCR beta covered CD8+ and CD4+ T cells obtained from blood. CDR1 is MDHEN, CDR2 SYDVKM, per germline. The V end was cut by 5 bases, the J end by 2 bases, with 13 bases between. CDR3 length equals 16 residues.

The clonotype originates from a human donor in good health. The material sequenced was CD8+ T cells from PBMCs. The rearrangement uses TRBV28 and TRBJ1-6; D gene uncertain. The CDR3 protein is CASSRPGSPYNSPLHF. The CDR3 nucleotides are TGTGCCAGCAGTCGACCCGGGAGTCCCTATAATTCACCCCTCCACTTT.